These 2 T cell receptor beta chains were sequenced from one sample in a study of early T cells in non-severe SARS-CoV-2 infection. TCRdb re-analysed the 5' RACE reads in MiXCR, keeping a single row per CDR3 protein. The table includes some 66,000 distinct CDR3 sequences, less than 15% detected once. The sample comprised whole blood. These TCRs come from an adult who was a healthcare worker with PCR-confirmed SARS-CoV-2 infection or an uninfected control (not recorded which).

This clonotype was counted between two and nine times. This chain connects TRBV30 to TRBJ2-7; 8 nucleotides line up with TRBD1. This CDR3 comprises 13 residues. Germline values: CDR1 GTSNPN, CDR2 SVGIG (reference sequence). V lost 4 bases, J lost 1 base, and 3 bases stayed unmatched. In DNA, the CDR3 is TGTGCCTGGACAGGGGGCGGGTCCTACGAGCAGTACTTC. Translated: CAWTGGGSYEQYF.

Only a few counts were recorded for this clonotype. This chain joins TRBV12-3 or TRBV12-4 and TRBJ2-1, with TRBD2 identical over 15 bases. The V segment lost 5 bases and the J segment 5 bases; nucleotides outside the gene matches: 7. The CDR3 consists of 17 residues. The CDR3 coding sequence is TGTGCCAGCAGTACTCCGGGACTAGCGGGGGGAAACAATGAGCAGTTCTTC. Translated: CASSTPGLAGGNNEQFF.